Described below is a single T cell receptor beta chain sequence and its context. This receptor's antigen is unknown. Base qualities are not at hand, and no much larger clone is one base apart. The data are from a study of T-cell memory formation after mild COVID-19 (dated by TCRdb to about 2021). In the study overall: TCR sequence clusters from the two donors were largely donor specific. Two young, previously healthy adult volunteers made up the cohort, one male and one female. In a couple of donors, T-cell clones that expanded and contracted after mild COVID-19 were followed by sequencing TCRalpha and TCRbeta repertoires longitudinally. What the authors observed across the whole study: Contracting CD4+ clones were located mainly in the CM and EM memory subsets, whereas CD8+ clones were found to be enriched in EMRA. Clones contracting from day 15 to 85 had balanced CD4/CD8 phenotypes, while a second wave expanding from day 15 to 37 was biased towards CD4+. Only a couple of mild cases were covered in the study, and larger cohorts including severe cases with pre-infection samples were considered necessary. Whether the second-wave clones peaking on day 37 were SARS-CoV-2 specific was not confirmed. Some responding clones were found in pre-infection memory, which suggests that pre-existing cross-reactive memory T cells took part in the SARS-CoV-2 response.

PBMCs were isolated by Ficoll-Paque density gradient centrifugation. Relative to germline, V is 2 bases shorter and J is 1 base shorter, with 10 bases between their ends. The CDR3 numbers 15 residues from cysteine through phenylalanine. The DNA shown is the 45-base CDR3, in frame from base 1. Reading the germline V gene (reference sequence) gives CDR1 LGHDT and CDR2 YNNKEL. The reads were generated on an Illumina NovaSeq 6000. cDNA libraries for TCRalpha and TCRbeta were prepared by 5'RACE using constant-segment primers, with sample barcodes and unique molecular identifiers added. Trizol reagent was used to extract RNA from every sample. Library amplification was performed in two PCR steps, and a second sample barcode and Illumina TruSeq adapters were introduced in the second step. Sequencing of libraries was performed on an Illumina NovaSeq with 2 x 150 bp paired-end reads. As for the original processing: Demultiplexing of reads and collapsing into UMI-guided consensus sequences were performed with migec v1.2.7. Using mixcr v2.1.11, UMI consensuses were aligned to TRA and TRB V and J templates and then assembled into clonotypes. Expanded or contracted clonotypes were those called significant by both edgeR and NoisET, with noise models trained on biological replicates. For edgeR calls, the thresholds were a false discovery rate-adjusted p below 0.01 and a log2 fold-change of 1. PCA with hierarchical clustering of max-normalized trajectories of the 1000 most abundant clonotypes was used as exploratory dynamics analysis. Separately sequenced CD4+ and CD8+ repertoires were used to assign a CD4 or CD8 phenotype to each responding clone. Through fastp at Q25 and MiXCR, TCRdb rebuilt clones from the public reads, retaining in-frame beta chains. Rows are unified per CDR3 protein, each entry keeping the most common DNA and genes. It is TCRdb's table, rather than the study itself, that gives the V and J calls and clone size. The sample profile shows around 300,000 distinct CDR3 sequences; 10% to 15% of them were found once. Of the sample, about 20% is held by the ten largest clones.

The rearranged segments are TRBV3-1 and TRBJ2-3, with a tentative D gene TRBD2 over 6 matching bases. The sequencing sample was made of PBMCs or a T cell subset sorted from them (not recorded which). The origin of this receptor is a man younger than 35 who had mild COVID-19 (a few samples of this study predate the infection). The sample titles of this study are shuffled in the database, so cell type and time point are left out; the donor was told from shared clones. CDR3 region: CASSQNPGGTDTQYF. The DNA sequence is as follows: TGTGCCAGCAGCCAAAATCCGGGGGGCACAGATACGCAGTATTTT.